The sequence of this TCR beta chain was determined in a study of blood T cell repertoires in COVID-19. Study overall: The United States, Italy and Spain provided the acute and convalescent COVID-19 samples. Sources were T cells, B-cell-depleted T cells, or PBMCs; the material itself was cDNA or gDNA.

Germline V gene sequence: CDR1 MNHNY, CDR2 SVGAGI (reference sequence). The CDR3 has 15 amino acids. V lost 7 bases and J lost 9; bases outside the gene matches: 15. The protocol was immunoSEQ multiplex PCR, while the TCRdb copy is restricted to in-frame clones and leaves out a portion. The table lists some 130,000 clones, approximately 70% of them singletons. The rearrangement links TRBV6-6 to TRBJ2-1; TRBD2 matches at 7 bases. The receptor was derived from a woman in her 70s with acute or convalescent COVID-19. The material sequenced was peripheral blood. Here the CDR3 DNA reads TGTGCCAGCATCCCTCCGATGGGGGGGGGAGGTGAGCAGTTCTTC. This sequence encodes CASIPPMGGGGEQFF.